This T cell receptor beta chain was identified during a study of blood T cell repertoires in COVID-19. In the study overall: From the United States, Italy and Spain came samples of acute and convalescent COVID-19. Nucleic acid was either cDNA or gDNA, and it came from T cells, B-cell-depleted T cells, or PBMCs.

Per the original data handling: Amplification of reference gene primers provided the estimated nucleated cell counts. Libraries were prepared by immunoSEQ multiplex PCR; TCRdb keeps only in-frame clonotypes and omits some of them. D and trimming come from the DNA, and the V and J calls and clone size come from that table. The table lists about 160,000 clones, about 81% of them singletons. Trimming cost V 1 base and J 0 bases, with 14 bases left between them. The CDR3 length is 17 residues. The germline CDR1 and CDR2 sequences are SGHTA and FQGNSA. The sequenced sample was peripheral blood. This chain joins TRBV7-2 and TRBJ2-3; a weak D match, TRBD2 (5 bases). This TCR was sampled from a human donor in a cohort sampled during active COVID-19. CDR3 loop: CASSLEVLALSTDTQYF. For the CDR3, the DNA is TGTGCCAGCAGCTTAGAGGTCCTAGCTCTAAGCACAGATACGCAGTATTTT.